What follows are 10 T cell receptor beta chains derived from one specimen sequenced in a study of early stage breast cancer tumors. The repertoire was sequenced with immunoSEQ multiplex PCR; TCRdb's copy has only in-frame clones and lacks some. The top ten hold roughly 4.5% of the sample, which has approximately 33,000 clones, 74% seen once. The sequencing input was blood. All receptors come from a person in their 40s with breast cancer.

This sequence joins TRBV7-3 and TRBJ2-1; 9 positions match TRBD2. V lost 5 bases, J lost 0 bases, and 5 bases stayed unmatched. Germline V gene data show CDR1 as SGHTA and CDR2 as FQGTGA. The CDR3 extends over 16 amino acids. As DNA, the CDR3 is TGTGCCAGCAGCCTGCATAGCGGGAGCTCCTACAATGAGCAGTTCTTC. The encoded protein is CASSLHSGSSYNEQFF. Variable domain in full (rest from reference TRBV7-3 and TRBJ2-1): GAGVSQTPSNKVTEKGKYVELRCDPISGHTALYWYRQSLGQGPEFLIYFQGTGAADDSGLPNDRFFAVRPEGSVSTLKIQRTERGDSAVYLCASSLHSGSSYNEQFFGPGTRLTVL.

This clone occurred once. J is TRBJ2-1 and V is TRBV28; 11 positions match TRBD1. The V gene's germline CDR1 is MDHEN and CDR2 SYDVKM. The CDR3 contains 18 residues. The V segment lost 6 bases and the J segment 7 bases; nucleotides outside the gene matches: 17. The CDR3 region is CASSPMLGRDRGMNEQFF. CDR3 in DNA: TGTGCCAGCAGCCCCATGCTTGGACGGGACAGGGGGATGAATGAGCAGTTCTTC.

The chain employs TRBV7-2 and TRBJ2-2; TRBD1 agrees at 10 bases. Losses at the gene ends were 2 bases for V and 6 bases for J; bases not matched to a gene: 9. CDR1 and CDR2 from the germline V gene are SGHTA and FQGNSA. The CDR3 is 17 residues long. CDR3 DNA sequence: TGTGCCAGCAGCTTATATTTCGGGACAGGGGTGTCCGGGGAGCTGTTTTTT. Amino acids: CASSLYFGTGVSGELFF. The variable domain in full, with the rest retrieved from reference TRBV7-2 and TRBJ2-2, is GAGVSQSPSNKVTEKGKDVELRCDPISGHTALYWYRQSLGQGLEFLIYFQGNSAPDKSGLPSDRFSAERTGGSVSTLTIQRTQQEDSAVYLCASSLYFGTGVSGELFFGEGSRLTVL.

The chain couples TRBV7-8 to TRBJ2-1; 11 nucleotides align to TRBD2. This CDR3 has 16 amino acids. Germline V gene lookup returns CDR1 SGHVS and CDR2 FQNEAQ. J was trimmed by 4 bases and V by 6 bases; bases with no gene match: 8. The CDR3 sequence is CASRKTGTSGYNEQFF. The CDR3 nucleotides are TGTGCCAGCAGAAAAACCGGGACTAGCGGATACAATGAGCAGTTCTTC.

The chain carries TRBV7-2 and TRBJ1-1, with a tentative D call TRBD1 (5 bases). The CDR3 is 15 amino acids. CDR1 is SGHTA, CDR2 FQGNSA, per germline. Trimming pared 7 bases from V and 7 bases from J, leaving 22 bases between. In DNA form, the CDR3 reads TGTGCCAGCAACCCCCTTCGGGGGGTCAACCTTGAAGCTTTCTTT. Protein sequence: CASNPLRGVNLEAFF.

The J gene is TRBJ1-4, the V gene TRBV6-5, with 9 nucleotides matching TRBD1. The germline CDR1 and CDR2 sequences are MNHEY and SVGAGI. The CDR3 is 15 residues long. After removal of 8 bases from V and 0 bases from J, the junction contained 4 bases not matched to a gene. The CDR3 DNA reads TGTGCCAGCCGAGACAGGGGGACAACTAATGAAAAACTGTTTTTT. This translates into CASRDRGTTNEKLFF.

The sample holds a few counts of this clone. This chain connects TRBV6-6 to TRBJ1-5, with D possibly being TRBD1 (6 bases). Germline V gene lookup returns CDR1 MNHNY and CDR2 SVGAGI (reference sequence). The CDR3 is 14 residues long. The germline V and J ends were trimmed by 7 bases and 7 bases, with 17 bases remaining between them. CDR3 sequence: CASIRTVGGQPQHF. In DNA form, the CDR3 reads TGTGCCAGCATAAGGACAGTTGGGGGCCAGCCCCAGCATTTT.

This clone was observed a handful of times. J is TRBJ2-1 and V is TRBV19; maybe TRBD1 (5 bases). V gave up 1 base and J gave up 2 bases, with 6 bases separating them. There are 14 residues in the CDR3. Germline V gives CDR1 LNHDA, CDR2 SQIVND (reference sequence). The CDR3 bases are TGTGCCAGTAGTATAGTGGACACCTACAATGAGCAGTTCTTC. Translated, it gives CASSIVDTYNEQFF.

This CDR3 is CASSFFLVMSEQFF. In nucleotides, the CDR3 is TGTGCCAGCAGTTTTTTTCTGGTAATGAGTGAGCAGTTCTTC. The chain couples TRBV28 to TRBJ2-1, with D hard to call. This CDR3 comprises 14 residues. Trimming removed 3 bases from V and 9 bases from J, with 15 bases in between. Germline CDR1 reads MDHEN; CDR2 reads SYDVKM.

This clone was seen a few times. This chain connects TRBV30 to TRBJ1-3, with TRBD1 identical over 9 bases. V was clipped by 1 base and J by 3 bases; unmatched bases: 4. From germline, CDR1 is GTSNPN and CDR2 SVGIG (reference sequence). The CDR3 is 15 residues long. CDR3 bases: TGTGCCTGGAGTGCGAACAGGGGGCTTGGAAACACCATATATTTT. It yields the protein CAWSANRGLGNTIYF.